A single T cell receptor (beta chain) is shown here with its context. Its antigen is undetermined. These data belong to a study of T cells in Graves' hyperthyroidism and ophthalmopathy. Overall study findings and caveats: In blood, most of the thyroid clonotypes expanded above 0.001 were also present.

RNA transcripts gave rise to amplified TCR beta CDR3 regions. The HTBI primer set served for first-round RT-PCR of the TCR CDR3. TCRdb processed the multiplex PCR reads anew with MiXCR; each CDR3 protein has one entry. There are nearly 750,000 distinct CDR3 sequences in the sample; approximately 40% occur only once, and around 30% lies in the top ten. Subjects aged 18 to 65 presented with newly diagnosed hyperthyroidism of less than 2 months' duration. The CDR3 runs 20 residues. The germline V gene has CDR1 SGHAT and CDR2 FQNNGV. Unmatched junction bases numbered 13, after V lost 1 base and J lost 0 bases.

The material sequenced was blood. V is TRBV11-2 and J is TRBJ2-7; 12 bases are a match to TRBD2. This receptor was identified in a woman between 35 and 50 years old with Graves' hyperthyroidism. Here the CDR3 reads CASSLAAGGLAGQSSYEQYF. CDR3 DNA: TGTGCCAGCAGCTTAGCGGCAGGGGGACTAGCGGGTCAGAGCTCCTACGAGCAGTACTTC.